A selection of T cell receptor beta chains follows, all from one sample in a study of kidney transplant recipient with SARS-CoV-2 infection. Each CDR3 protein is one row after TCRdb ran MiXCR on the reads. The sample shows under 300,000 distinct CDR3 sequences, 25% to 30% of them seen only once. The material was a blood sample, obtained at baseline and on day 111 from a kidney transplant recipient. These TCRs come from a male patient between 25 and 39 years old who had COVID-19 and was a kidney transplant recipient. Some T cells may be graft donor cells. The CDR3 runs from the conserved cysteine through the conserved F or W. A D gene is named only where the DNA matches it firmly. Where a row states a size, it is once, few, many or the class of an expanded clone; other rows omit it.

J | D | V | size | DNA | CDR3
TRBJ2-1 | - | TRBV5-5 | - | TGTGCCAGCAGCTTCCGGGACAAATACAATGAGCAGTTCTTC | CASSFRDKYNEQFF
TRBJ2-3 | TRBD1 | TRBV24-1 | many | TGTGCCACCAGTGATACTCCGGGACAGGGATTGAATACGCAGTATTTT | CATSDTPGQGLNTQYF
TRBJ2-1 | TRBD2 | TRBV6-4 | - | TGTGCAGCCGTGAATCCGAGAGCGGGAGAGGTTCAATCCCATGAGCAGTTCTTC | CAAVNPRAGEVQSHEQFF
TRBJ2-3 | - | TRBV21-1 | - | TGTGCCAGCAGCAAATTATTAGCGGGAGATACGCAGTATTTT | CASSKLLAGDTQYF
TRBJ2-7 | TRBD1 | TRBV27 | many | TGTGCCAGCAGTCCGGGACAGGGGGCTAACGAGCAGTACTTC | CASSPGQGANEQYF
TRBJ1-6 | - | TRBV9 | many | TGTGCCAGCAGCCGGAGGGCAGCGCCTGATTCACCCCTCCACTTT | CASSRRAAPDSPLHF
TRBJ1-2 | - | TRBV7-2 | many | TGTGCCAGCAGCCCTTTCACCAGAGACGGAAAGACCTATGGCTACACCTTC | CASSPFTRDGKTYGYTF
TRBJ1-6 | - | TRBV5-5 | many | TGTGCCAGTGGCGCTTACGGGATGTCACCCCTCCACTTT | CASGAYGMSPLHF
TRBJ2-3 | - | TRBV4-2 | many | TGTGCCAGCAGCCAAGAGAAGCTAGCAGCAGATACGCAGTATTTT | CASSQEKLAADTQYF
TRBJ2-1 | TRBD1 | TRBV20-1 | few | TGCAGTGCTGACAGGGGCCCGGGTGAGCAGTTCTTC | CSADRGPGEQFF
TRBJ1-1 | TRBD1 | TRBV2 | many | TGTGCCAGCAGTGTCCAGGGCAGGGGGAGAGCTTTCTTT | CASSVQGRGRAFF
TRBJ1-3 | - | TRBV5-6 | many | TGTGCCAGCAGCACAACCGGGTCCAACTCTGGAAACACCATATATTTT | CASSTTGSNSGNTIYF
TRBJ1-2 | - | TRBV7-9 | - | TGTGCCAGCAGCAGGGTAAAATACCATGGAAAGACCTATGGCTACACCTTC | CASSRVKYHGKTYGYTF
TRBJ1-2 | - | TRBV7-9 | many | TGTGCCAGCAGCAGTGAAAGATACCATGGAAAGACCTATGGCTACACCTTC | CASSSERYHGKTYGYTF
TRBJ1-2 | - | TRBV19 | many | TGTGCCAGTAGTATGGGCGAGACAAATCGAAAGACCTATGGCTACACCTTC | CASSMGETNRKTYGYTF
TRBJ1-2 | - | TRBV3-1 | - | TGTGCCAGCAGCCAAGGTCACACCCTTCGAAGGACCTATGGCTACACCTTC | CASSQGHTLRRTYGYTF
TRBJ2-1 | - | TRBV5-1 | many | TGCGCCAGCAGCTTGATTCCGGGCCTGGGGAATGAGCAGTTCTTC | CASSLIPGLGNEQFF
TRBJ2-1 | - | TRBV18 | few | TGTGCCAGCTCACCATCACGGGTCAGCAATGAGCAGTTCTTC | CASSPSRVSNEQFF
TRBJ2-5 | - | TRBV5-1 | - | TGCGCCAGCGCGGAACGTAGTTTGGAGACCCGGTACTTC | CASAERSLETRYF
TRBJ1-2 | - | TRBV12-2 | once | TGTGCAAGTCGCTGTAACGGGACTCCACGAAAGACCTGTGGCTACACCTTC | CASRCNGTPRKTCGYTF
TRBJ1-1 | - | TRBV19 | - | TGTGCCAGTAATACAAGTCCTGAGCGCGCTTTCTTT | CASNTSPERAFF
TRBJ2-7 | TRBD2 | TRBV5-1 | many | TGCGCCAGCAGCTTCTCCTTAGCGGGAGCGGGGAACGAGCAGTACTTC | CASSFSLAGAGNEQYF
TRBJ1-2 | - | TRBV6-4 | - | TGTGCCGGCAGTAAAAGGTGCTCACACGGAAAGACCTATGGCTACACCTTC | CAGSKRCSHGKTYGYTF
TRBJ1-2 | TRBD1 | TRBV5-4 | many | TGTGCCAGCAGCGGACAGGGACTTTATGGCTACACCTTC | CASSGQGLYGYTF
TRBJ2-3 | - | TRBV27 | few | TGTGCCAGCAGTTTAATGTTAGCGTCAGATACGCAGTATTTT | CASSLMLASDTQYF
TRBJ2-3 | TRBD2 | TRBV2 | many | TGTGCCAGCACCGGAGGGCGGACCGGGACTAGCGGGTCGTTAGATACGCAGTATTTT | CASTGGRTGTSGSLDTQYF
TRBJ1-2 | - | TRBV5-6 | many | TGTGCCAGCAGCTTTATGAGCGATGGCTACACCTTC | CASSFMSDGYTF
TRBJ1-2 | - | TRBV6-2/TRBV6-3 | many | TGTGCCAGCAGTGCAAGTCTCTGCATCGGAAAGACCTATGGCTACACCTTC | CASSASLCIGKTYGYTF
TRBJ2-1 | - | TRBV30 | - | TGTGCCTGGAGTACCCTGACAAGGAACCCTTCCAATGAGCAGTTCTTC | CAWSTLTRNPSNEQFF
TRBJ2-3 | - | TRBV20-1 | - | TGCAGTGCCATACACGGGGGAAGCACAGATACGCAGTATTTT | CSAIHGGSTDTQYF
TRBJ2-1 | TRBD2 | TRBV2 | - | TGTGCCTGCCGTCCGACTAGCGGGGGGCACAATGAGCAGTTCTTC | CACRPTSGGHNEQFF
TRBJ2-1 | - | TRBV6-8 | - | TGTGCCAGCAGTTCCAAAGGGCCTGAGCAGTTCTTC | CASSSKGPEQFF
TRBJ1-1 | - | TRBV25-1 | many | TGTGCCAGCAGTCCATCGACGGGAAACACTGAAGCTTTCTTT | CASSPSTGNTEAFF
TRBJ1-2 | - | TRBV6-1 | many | TGTGCCAGCAGTGGGGTGCTCTCTATGCGAAAGACCTATGGCTACACCTTC | CASSGVLSMRKTYGYTF
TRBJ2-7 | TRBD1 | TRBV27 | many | TGTGCCAGCAGCCTAAACAGGGGCGAAGGAGAGCAGTACTTC | CASSLNRGEGEQYF
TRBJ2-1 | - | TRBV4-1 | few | TGCGCCAGCAGCCAAGAGGCCAGGAGGAACTACAATGAGCAGTTCTTC | CASSQEARRNYNEQFF
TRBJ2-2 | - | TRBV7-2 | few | TGTACCAGCAGCTTAGCGCGAGGGACCGGGGAGCTGTTTTTT | CTSSLARGTGELFF
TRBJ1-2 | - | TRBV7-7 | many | TGTGCCAGCAGCGTATCTGTTAAGTGCCGAAAGACCTATGGCTACACCTTC | CASSVSVKCRKTYGYTF
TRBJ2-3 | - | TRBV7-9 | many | TGTGCCAGCAGCTTAGATGGTGGGAACACAGATACGCAGTATTTT | CASSLDGGNTDTQYF
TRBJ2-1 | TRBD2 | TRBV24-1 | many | TGTGCCACCTCTAGCGGGAGGGTAACAAATGAGCAGTTCTTC | CATSSGRVTNEQFF
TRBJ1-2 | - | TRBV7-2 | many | TGTGCCAGCAGCAAAGGTAGCAGAGACGGAAAGACCTATGGCTACACCTTC | CASSKGSRDGKTYGYTF
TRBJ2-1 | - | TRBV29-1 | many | TGCAGCGTTGAAGAATGGAATGAGCAGTTCTTC | CSVEEWNEQFF